Below are 3 T cell receptor beta chains sequenced from a single sample in a study of blood T cell repertoires in COVID-19. This table comes from immunoSEQ multiplex PCR, and its TCRdb copy is limited to in-frame clones, with some not included. The table lists about 370,000 clones, 75% to 90% of them singletons. The material sequenced was PBMCs or T cells enriched from blood (not recorded which). All receptors come from a man between 18 and 35 years old who had recovered from COVID-19.

Note on this clone: Other DNA sequences in this specimen translate into the identical CDR3. The J gene is TRBJ1-5, the V gene TRBV7-2; 7 positions match TRBD1. The V gene's germline CDR1 is SGHTA and CDR2 FQGNSA. The CDR3 consists of 14 residues. The V and J ends lost 3 bases and 6 bases, in that order; junction bases with no gene match: 5. CDR3 coding DNA: TGTGCCAGCAGCTTTTTGCAGGGGGGTCAGCCCCAGCATTTT. As protein: CASSFLQGGQPQHF. The variable domain in full, with the rest retrieved from reference TRBV7-2 and TRBJ1-5, is GAGVSQSPSNKVTEKGKDVELRCDPISGHTALYWYRQSLGQGLEFLIYFQGNSAPDKSGLPSDRFSAERTGGSVSTLTIQRTQQEDSAVYLCASSFLQGGQPQHFGDGTRLSIL.

The rearrangement uses TRBV3-1 (or the pseudogene TRBV3-2) and TRBJ2-3, with TRBD2 as a possible D gene (6 bases). This CDR3 comprises 16 residues. Germline loops: CDR1 LGHDT, CDR2 YNNKEL (reference sequence). Trimming left V 5 bases short and J 2 bases short, with 17 bases between. CDR3 amino acids: CASSSGGARFTDTQYF. CDR3 nucleotide sequence: TGTGCCAGCAGCTCCGGGGGAGCGCGGTTCACAGATACGCAGTATTTT.

CDR3 in DNA: TGTGCCAGCAGCTACACAGGTAACACTGAAGCTTTCTTT. This sequence encodes CASSYTGNTEAFF. This chain joins TRBV5-6 and TRBJ1-1, with D possibly TRBD1 on 5 matching bases. Deletions cut 3 bases from V and 2 bases from J, with 8 bases between. Germline-derived CDR1 and CDR2 are SGHDT and YYEEEE. The CDR3 is 13 amino acids.